This T cell receptor (beta chain) was sequenced for a study of T cell responses to AZD1222 COVID-19 vaccine. About the research overall: Pooling was applied to second doses at about 4 or about 12 weeks. Overall study findings and caveats: The study found Spike-specific TCR breadth and depth rose after two AZD1222 doses. Baseline serology detected seropositivity in only a handful of AZD1222 recipients. Repertoire sampling occurred only after the peak T cell response.

The CDR3 extends over 13 amino acids. CDR1 and CDR2 (germline): LNHDA, SQIVND (reference sequence). The V gene lost 2 bases and the J gene lost 5 bases, with 7 bases spanning the gap. About this clone: Its antigen is not identified.

Profiling relied on immunoSEQ multiplex PCR, and the TCRdb table lists in-frame clones only, not all of them. Among 95,000 to 100,000 clones listed, just over 85% were seen once. This clonotype originated in an adult in good health. Sequenced material: peripheral blood, taken on day 0 of AZD1222 vaccination. The V gene is TRBV19, the J gene TRBJ2-1; no reliable D call. CDR3 DNA sequence: TGTGCCAGTAGTATATTCGAAAACAATGAGCAGTTCTTC. This gives the protein CASSIFENNEQFF. Full variable domain (remainder filled in from reference TRBV19 and TRBJ2-1): DGGITQSPKYLFRKEGQNVTLSCEQNLNHDAMYWYRQDPGQGLRLIYYSQIVNDFQKGDIAEGYSVSREKKESFPLTVTSAQKNPTAFYLCASSIFENNEQFFGPGTRLTVL.